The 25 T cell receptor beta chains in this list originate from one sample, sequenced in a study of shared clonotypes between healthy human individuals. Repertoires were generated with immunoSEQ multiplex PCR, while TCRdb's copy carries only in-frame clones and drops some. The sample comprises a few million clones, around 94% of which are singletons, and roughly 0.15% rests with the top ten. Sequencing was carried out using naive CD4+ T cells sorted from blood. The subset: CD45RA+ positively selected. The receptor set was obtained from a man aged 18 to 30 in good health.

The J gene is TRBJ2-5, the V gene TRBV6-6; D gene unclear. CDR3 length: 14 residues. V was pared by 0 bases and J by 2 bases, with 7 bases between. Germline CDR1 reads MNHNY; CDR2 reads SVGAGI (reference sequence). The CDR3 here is CASSYSSWQETQYF. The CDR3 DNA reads TGTGCCAGCAGTTACTCTAGCTGGCAAGAGACCCAGTACTTC.

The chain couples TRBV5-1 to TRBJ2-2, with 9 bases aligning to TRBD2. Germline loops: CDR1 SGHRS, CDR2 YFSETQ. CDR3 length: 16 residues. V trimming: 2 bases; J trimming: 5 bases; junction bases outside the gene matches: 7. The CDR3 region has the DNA TGCGCCAGCAGCTTTATCGCTAGCGGGACTACCGGGGAGCTGTTTTTT. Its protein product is CASSFIASGTTGELFF.

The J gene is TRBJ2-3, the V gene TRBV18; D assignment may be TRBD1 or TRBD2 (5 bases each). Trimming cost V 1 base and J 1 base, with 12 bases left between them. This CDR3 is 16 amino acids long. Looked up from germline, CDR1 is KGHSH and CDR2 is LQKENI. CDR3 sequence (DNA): TGTGCCAGCTCACCACTCTCAGGGACGGGCACAGATACGCAGTATTTT. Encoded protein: CASSPLSGTGTDTQYF.

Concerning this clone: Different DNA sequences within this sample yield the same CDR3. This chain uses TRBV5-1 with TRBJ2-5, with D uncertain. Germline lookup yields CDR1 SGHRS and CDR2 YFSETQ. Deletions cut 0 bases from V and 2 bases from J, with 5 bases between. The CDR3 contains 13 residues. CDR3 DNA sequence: TGCGCCAGCAGCTTGGGGTCTCAAGAGACCCAGTACTTC. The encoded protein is CASSLGSQETQYF.

Here the CDR3 reads CASSSTAQSNEKLFF. The CDR3 nucleotides read TGTGCCAGCTCATCGACGGCACAGAGTAATGAAAAACTGTTTTTT. The chain uses TRBV18 and TRBJ1-4; no definite D call. The CDR3 has 15 residues. The germline V gene has CDR1 KGHSH and CDR2 LQKENI. The V end was cut by 5 bases, the J end by 4 bases, with 14 bases between.

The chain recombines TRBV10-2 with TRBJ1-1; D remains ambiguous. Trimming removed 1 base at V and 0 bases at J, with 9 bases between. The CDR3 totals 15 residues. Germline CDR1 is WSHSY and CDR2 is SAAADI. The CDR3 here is CASSEWGTLNTEAFF. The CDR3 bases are TGCGCCAGCAGTGAGTGGGGTACACTGAACACTGAAGCTTTCTTT.

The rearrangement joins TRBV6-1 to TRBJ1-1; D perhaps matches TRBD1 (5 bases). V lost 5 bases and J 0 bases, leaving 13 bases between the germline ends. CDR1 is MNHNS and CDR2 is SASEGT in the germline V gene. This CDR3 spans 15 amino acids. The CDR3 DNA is TGTGCCAGCAGTCGGACATCCGCCCTGAACACTGAAGCTTTCTTT. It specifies CASSRTSALNTEAFF.

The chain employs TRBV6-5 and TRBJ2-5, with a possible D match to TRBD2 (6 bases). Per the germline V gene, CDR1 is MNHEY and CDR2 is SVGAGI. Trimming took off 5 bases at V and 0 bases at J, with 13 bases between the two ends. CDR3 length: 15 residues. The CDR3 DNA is TGTGCCAGCAGTCCAGGGACTTCGTACCAAGAGACCCAGTACTTC. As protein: CASSPGTSYQETQYF.

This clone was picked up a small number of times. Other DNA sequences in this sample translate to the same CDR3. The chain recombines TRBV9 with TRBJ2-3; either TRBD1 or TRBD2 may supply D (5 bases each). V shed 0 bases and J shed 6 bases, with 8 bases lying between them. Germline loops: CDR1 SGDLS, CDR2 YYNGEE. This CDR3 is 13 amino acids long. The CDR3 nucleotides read TGTGCCAGCAGCGTAGGGGGGTTGGATACGCAGTATTTT. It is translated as CASSVGGLDTQYF.

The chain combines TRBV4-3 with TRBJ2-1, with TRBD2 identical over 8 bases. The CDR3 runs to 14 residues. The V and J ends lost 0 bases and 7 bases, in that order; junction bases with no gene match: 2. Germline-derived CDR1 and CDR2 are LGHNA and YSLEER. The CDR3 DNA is TGCGCCAGCAGCCAAGAGGGACTAGTTAATGAGCAGTTCTTC. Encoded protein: CASSQEGLVNEQFF.

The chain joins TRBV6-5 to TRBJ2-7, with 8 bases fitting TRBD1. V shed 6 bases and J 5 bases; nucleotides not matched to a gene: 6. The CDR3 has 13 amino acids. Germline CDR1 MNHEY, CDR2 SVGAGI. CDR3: CASRSGGRDEQYF. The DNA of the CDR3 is TGTGCCAGCAGATCAGGGGGCAGGGACGAGCAGTACTTC.

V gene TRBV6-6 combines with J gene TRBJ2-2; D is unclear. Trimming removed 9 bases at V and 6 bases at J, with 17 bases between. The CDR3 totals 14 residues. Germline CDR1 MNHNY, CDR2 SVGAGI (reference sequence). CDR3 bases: TGTGCCAGTACGTACGATCGGTTGGCCGGGGAGCTGTTTTTT. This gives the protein CASTYDRLAGELFF.

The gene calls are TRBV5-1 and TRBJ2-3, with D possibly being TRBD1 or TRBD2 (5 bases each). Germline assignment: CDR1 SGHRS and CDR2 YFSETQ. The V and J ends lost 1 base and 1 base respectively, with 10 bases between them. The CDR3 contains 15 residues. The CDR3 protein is CASSLLGRGTDTQYF. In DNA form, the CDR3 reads TGCGCCAGCAGCTTGTTGGGGCGGGGCACAGATACGCAGTATTTT.

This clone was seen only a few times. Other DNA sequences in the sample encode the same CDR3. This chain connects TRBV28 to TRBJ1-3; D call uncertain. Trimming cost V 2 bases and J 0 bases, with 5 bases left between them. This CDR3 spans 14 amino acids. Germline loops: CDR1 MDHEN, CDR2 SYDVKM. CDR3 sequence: CASSLLDSGNTIYF. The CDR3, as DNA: TGTGCCAGCAGTTTACTGGACTCTGGAAACACCATATATTTT.

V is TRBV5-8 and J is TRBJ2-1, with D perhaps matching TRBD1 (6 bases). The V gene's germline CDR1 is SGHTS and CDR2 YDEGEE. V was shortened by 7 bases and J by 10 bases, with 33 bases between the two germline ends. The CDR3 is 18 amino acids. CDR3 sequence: CASSIFRPTGLTVKEQFF. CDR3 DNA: TGTGCCAGCTCAATCTTCCGTCCGACAGGCCTCACGGTCAAGGAGCAGTTCTTC.

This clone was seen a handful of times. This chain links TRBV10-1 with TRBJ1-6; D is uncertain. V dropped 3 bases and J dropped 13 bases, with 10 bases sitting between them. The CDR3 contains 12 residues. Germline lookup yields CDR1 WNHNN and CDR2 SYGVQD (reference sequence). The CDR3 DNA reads TGCGCCAGCAGTGAAAATGGAGGGCCCCTCCACTTT. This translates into CASSENGGPLHF.

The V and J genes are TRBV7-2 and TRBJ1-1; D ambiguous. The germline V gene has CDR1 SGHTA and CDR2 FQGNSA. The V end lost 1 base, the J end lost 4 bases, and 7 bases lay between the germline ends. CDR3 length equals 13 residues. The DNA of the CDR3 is TGTGCCAGCAGCTTAGTGAGGAGCACTGAAGCTTTCTTT. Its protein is CASSLVRSTEAFF.

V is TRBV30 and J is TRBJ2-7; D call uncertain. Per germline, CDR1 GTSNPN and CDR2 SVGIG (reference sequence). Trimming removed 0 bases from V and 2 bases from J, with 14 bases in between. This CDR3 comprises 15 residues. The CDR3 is CAWSVRSGLAYEQYF. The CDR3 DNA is TGTGCCTGGAGTGTAAGGTCCGGTTTAGCCTACGAGCAGTACTTC.

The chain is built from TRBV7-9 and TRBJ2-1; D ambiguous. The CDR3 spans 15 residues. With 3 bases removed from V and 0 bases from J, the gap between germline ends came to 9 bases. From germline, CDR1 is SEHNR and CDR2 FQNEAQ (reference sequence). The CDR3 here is CASSLIGSSYNEQFF. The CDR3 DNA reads TGTGCCAGCAGCTTGATAGGTAGCTCCTACAATGAGCAGTTCTTC.

CDR3 nucleotides: TGTGCCTGGAGTGTTGGAGGGACGGGCACAGATACGCAGTATTTT. This translates into CAWSVGGTGTDTQYF. This chain joins TRBV30 and TRBJ2-3; D might be TRBD2 (6 bases). The germline V and J ends were trimmed by 0 bases and 1 base, with 11 bases remaining between them. This CDR3 has 15 amino acids. The germline V gene encodes CDR1 GTSNPN and CDR2 SVGIG (reference sequence). Full variable domain (rest looked up from reference TRBV30 and TRBJ2-3): SQTIHQWPATLVQPVGSPLSLECTVEGTSNPNLYWYRQAAGRGLQLLFYSVGIGQISSEVPQNLSASRPQDRQFILSSKKLLLSDSGFYLCAWSVGGTGTDTQYFGPGTRLTVL.

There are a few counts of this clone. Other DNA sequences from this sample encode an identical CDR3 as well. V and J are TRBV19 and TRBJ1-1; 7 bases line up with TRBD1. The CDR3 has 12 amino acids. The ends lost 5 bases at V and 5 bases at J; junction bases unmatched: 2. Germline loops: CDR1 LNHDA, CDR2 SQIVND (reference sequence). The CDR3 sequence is CASSLQGTEAFF. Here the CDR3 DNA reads TGTGCCAGTAGTTTACAGGGGACTGAAGCTTTCTTT.

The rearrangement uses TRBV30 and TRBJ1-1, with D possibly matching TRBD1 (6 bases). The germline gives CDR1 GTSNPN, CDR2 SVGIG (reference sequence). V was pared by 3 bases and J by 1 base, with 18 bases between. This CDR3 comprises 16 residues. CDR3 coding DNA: TGTGCCTGGAGCCGAACGCGGACAGCATCGAACACTGAAGCTTTCTTT. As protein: CAWSRTRTASNTEAFF.

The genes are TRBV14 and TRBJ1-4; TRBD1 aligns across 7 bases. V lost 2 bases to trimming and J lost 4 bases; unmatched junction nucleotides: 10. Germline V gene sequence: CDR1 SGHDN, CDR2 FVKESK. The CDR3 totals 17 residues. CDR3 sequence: CASSQHRGSDFNEKLFF. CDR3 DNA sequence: TGTGCCAGCAGCCAACACAGGGGCTCAGATTTTAATGAAAAACTGTTTTTT.

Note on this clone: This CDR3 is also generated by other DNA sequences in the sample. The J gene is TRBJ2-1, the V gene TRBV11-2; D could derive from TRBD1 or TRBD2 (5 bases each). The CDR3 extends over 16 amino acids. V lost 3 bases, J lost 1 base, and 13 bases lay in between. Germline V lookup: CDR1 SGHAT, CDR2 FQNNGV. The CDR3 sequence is CASSFSGGKSYNEQFF. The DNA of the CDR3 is TGTGCCAGCAGCTTTTCTGGGGGAAAGTCCTACAATGAGCAGTTCTTC.

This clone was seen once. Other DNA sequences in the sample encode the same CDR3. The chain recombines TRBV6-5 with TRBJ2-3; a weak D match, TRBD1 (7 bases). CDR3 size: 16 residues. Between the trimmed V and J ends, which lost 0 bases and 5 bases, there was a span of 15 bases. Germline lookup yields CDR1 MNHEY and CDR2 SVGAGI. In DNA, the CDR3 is TGTGCCAGCAGTTACTCTGGAGGGGGCAGGGGAGATACGCAGTATTTT. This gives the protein CASSYSGGGRGDTQYF.